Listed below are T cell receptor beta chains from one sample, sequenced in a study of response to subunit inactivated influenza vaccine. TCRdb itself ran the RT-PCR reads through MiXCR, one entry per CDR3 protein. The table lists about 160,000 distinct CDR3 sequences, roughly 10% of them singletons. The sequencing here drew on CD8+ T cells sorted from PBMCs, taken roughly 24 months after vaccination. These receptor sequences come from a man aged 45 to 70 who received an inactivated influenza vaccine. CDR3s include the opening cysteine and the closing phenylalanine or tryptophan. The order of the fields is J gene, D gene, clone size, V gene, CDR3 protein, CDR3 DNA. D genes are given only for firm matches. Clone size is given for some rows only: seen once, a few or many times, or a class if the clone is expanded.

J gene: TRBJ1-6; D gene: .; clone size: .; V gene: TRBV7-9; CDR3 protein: CASSFGGLDSPLHF; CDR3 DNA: TGTGCCAGCAGCTTTGGGGGCTTGGATTCACCCCTCCACTTT
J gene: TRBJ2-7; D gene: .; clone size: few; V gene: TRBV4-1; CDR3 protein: CASSQTISPREQYF; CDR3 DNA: TGCGCCAGCAGCCAAACTATCTCCCCCAGGGAGCAGTACTTC
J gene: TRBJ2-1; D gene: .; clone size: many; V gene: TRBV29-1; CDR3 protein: CSTRTDGEQFF; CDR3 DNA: TGCAGCACTCGGACGGATGGTGAGCAGTTCTTC
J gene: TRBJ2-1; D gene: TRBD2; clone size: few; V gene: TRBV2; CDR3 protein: CASSVRLGTSGRHEQFF; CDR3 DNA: TGTGCCAGCAGTGTTCGATTGGGAACTAGCGGGAGACATGAGCAGTTCTTC
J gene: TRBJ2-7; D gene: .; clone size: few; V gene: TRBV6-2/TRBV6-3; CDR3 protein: CASSPEGEQYF; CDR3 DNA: TGTGCCAGCAGCCCGGAAGGGGAGCAGTACTTC
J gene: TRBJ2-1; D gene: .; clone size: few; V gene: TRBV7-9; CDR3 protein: CASSPQGWDEQFF; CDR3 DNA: TGTGCCAGCAGCCCACAGGGATGGGATGAGCAGTTCTTC
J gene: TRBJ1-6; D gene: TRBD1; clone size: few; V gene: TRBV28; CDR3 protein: CASSPRDRGFSYNSPLHF; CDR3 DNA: TGTGCCAGCAGTCCCCGGGACAGGGGGTTTTCCTATAATTCACCCCTCCACTTT
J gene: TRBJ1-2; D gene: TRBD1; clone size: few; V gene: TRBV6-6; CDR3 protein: CASSEGQIYGYTF; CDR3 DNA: TGTGCCAGCAGTGAGGGACAGATCTATGGCTACACCTTC
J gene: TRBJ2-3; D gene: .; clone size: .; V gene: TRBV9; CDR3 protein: CASSVAGSGPTDTQYF; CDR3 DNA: TGTGCCAGCAGCGTAGCTGGGAGTGGGCCCACAGATACGCAGTATTTT
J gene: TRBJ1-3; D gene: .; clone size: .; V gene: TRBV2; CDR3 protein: CASSGSGTKEGTIYF; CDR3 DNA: TGTGCCAGCAGTGGTTCAGGGACAAAGGAAGGCACCATATATTTT
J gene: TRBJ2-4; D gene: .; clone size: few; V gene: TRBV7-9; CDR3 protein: CASSARTRRDYIQYF; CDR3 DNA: TGTGCCAGCAGCGCCCGGACGAGGAGAGATTACATTCAGTACTTC
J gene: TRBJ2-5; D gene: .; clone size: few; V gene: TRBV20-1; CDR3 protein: CSARDLRMEETQYF; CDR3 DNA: TGCAGTGCTAGAGATCTAAGGATGGAAGAGACCCAGTACTTC
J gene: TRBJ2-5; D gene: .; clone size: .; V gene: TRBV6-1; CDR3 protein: CASKLDSKVQETQYF; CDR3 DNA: TGTGCCAGCAAACTGGACAGCAAAGTCCAAGAGACCCAGTACTTC
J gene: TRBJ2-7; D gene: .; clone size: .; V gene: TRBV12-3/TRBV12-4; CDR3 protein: CASSFSGGGHEQYF; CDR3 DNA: TGTGCCAGCAGTTTTTCAGGGGGAGGACACGAGCAGTACTTC
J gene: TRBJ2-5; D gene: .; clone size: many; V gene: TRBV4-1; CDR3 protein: CASSQVGLKETQYF; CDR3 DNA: TGCGCCAGCAGCCAAGTGGGACTGAAAGAGACCCAGTACTTC
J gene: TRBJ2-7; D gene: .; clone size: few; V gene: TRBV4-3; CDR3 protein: CASSQVGDLGFLSYEQYF; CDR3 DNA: TGCGCCAGCAGCCAAGTAGGCGATCTGGGCTTTCTCTCCTACGAGCAGTACTTC
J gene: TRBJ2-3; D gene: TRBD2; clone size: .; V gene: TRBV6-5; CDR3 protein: CASSLAGGIRSTDTQYF; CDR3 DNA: TGTGCCAGCAGCTTAGCGGGGGGCATCCGAAGCACAGATACGCAGTATTTT
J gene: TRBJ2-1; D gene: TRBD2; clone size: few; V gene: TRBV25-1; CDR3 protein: CASSELAGGYNEQFF; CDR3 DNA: TGTGCCAGCAGTGAGCTAGCGGGGGGTTACAATGAGCAGTTCTTC
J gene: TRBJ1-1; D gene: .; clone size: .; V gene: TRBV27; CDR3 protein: CASSLLSQGAEAFF; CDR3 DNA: TGTGCCAGCAGTTTATTAAGCCAAGGTGCTGAAGCTTTCTTT
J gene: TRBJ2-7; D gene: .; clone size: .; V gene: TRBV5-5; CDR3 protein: CASSLSFAGLTSFEQYF; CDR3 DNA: TGTGCCAGCAGCTTGAGTTTTGCTGGACTGACATCGTTCGAGCAGTACTTC
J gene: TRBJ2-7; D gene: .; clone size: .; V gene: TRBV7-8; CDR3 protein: CASSPEGAGVQYEQYF; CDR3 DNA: TGTGCCAGCAGCCCCGAGGGTGCCGGGGTCCAGTACGAGCAGTACTTC
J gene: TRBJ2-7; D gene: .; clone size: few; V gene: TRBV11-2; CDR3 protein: CASSLTVEQYF; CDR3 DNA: TGTGCCAGCAGCTTAACAGTCGAGCAGTACTTC
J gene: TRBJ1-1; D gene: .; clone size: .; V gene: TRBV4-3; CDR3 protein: CASSRDLNTEAFF; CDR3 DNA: TGCGCCAGCAGCCGGGACCTGAACACTGAAGCTTTCTTT
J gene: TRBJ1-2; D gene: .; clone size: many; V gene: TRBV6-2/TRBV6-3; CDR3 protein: CASSLTPANYGYTF; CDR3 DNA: TGTGCCAGCAGCCTGACACCGGCTAACTATGGCTACACCTTC
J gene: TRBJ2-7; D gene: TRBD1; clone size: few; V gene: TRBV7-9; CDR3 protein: CASSPQGAGYEQYF; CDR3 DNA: TGTGCCAGCAGCCCTCAGGGGGCAGGGTACGAGCAGTACTTC
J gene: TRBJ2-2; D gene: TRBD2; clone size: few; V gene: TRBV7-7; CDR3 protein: CASSPIAGAGELFF; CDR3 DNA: TGTGCCAGCAGCCCGATAGCGGGAGCCGGGGAGCTGTTTTTT
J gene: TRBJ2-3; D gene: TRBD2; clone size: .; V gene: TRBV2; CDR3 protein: CASSELTSGDTQYF; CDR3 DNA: TGTGCCAGCAGTGAACTCACTAGCGGGGATACGCAGTATTTT
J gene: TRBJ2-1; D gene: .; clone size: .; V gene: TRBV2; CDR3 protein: CASWDPGSGFDEQFF; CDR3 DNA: TGTGCCAGCTGGGACCCGGGGTCGGGGTTCGATGAGCAGTTCTTC
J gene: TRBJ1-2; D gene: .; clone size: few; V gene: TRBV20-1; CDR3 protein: CSARDLDYYGYTF; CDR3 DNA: TGCAGTGCTAGAGATCTGGACTACTATGGCTACACCTTC
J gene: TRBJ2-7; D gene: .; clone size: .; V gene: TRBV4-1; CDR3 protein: CASSQDGGLVYEQYF; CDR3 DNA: TGCGCCAGCAGCCAAGATGGCGGGCTCGTCTACGAGCAGTACTTC
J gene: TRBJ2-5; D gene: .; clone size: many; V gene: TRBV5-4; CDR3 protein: CASSFVQDETQYF; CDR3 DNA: TGTGCCAGCAGCTTCGTCCAGGATGAGACCCAGTACTTC
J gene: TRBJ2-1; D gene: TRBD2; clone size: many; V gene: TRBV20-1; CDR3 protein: CSPLPSSGLYNEQFF; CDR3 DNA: TGCAGCCCCCTTCCCTCTAGCGGCCTCTACAATGAGCAGTTCTTC
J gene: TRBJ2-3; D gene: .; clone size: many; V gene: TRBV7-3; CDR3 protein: CASSGSSSTDTQYF; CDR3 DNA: TGTGCCAGTTCGGGAAGTTCTAGCACAGATACGCAGTATTTT
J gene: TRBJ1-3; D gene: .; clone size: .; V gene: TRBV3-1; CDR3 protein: CASSPLGRGNTIYF; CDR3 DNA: TGTGCCAGCAGCCCCCTTGGACGGGGAAACACCATATATTTT
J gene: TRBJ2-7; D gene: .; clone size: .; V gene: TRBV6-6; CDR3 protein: CASSLTDTYEQYF; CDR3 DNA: TGTGCCAGCAGTCTCACTGATACCTACGAGCAGTACTTC
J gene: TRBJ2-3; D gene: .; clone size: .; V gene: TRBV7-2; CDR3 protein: CASSPRTGPDTQYF; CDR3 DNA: TGTGCCAGCAGCCCGAGAACAGGGCCAGATACGCAGTATTTT
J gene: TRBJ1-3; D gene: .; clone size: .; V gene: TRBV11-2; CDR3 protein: CASSLTRTGNTIYF; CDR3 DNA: TGTGCCAGCAGCTTGACGAGGACTGGAAACACCATATATTTT
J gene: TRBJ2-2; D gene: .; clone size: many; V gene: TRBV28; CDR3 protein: CASSLISGVNTGELFF; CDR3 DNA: TGTGCCAGCAGTTTAATCTCGGGCGTGAACACCGGGGAGCTGTTTTTT
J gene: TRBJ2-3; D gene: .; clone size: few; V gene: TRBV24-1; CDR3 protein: CATSDGVDTQYF; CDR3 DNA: TGTGCCACCAGTGATGGGGTAGATACGCAGTATTTT